These T cell receptor beta chains were read from a single sample in a study of a mutant IDH1 vaccine in newly diagnosed glioma. TCRdb's table, derived via immunoSEQ multiplex PCR, lists solely in-frame clones and lacks some. The sample shows some 47,000 clones, around 81% of them seen only once. No antigen has been identified for these receptors. The sample consisted of PBMCs, taken from a glioma patient whose treatment included an IDH1 peptide vaccine. Receptors originate from a woman aged 40 to 50 with glioma. Some clones in this sample may be carry-over from other donors' samples. CDR3s include the opening cysteine and the closing phenylalanine or tryptophan. D genes are given only for firm matches. Only some rows state a clone size, as once, few, many or a class for expanded clones.

j_call d_call v_call clone_size cdr3_aa cdr3_nt
TRBJ1-2 - TRBV9 - CASSVAGRAEPKTNYGYTF TGTGCCAGCAGCGTAGCGGGGCGGGCAGAGCCTAAAACTAACTATGGCTACACCTTC
TRBJ1-2 - TRBV4-3 - CASSQGRAGGYTF TGCGCCAGCAGCCAAGGCAGGGCCGGTGGCTACACCTTC
TRBJ1-1 - TRBV2 - CASKRAPDTEAFF TGTGCCAGCAAACGGGCCCCGGACACTGAAGCTTTCTTT
TRBJ1-2 TRBD1 TRBV7-2 - CASSSGQGNGYTF TGTGCCAGCAGCTCGGGACAGGGGAATGGCTACACCTTC
TRBJ1-4 - TRBV10-3 - CAISENRGGGNEKLFF TGTGCCATCAGTGAGAACCGAGGGGGGGGGAATGAAAAACTGTTTTTT
TRBJ1-1 - TRBV9 - CASSVASVNTEAFF TGTGCCAGCAGCGTAGCTTCGGTGAACACTGAAGCTTTCTTT
TRBJ1-5 - TRBV7-3 medium-sized CASSLTRDQPQHF TGTGCCAGCAGCTTAACGAGAGATCAGCCCCAGCATTTT
TRBJ2-3 - TRBV5-4 - CASSLEIGSTDTQYF TGTGCCAGCAGCTTGGAAATTGGTAGCACAGATACGCAGTATTTT
TRBJ2-5 - TRBV7-2 few CASSLVPPGLQETQYF TGTGCCAGCAGCTTAGTGCCCCCGGGACTCCAAGAGACCCAGTACTTC
TRBJ2-1 TRBD2 TRBV4-3 - CASSRGSGRLYNEQFF TGCGCCAGCAGCCGCGGTAGCGGGAGGCTCTACAATGAGCAGTTCTTC
TRBJ2-1 - TRBV29-1 - CSVDNEQFF TGCAGCGTTGATAATGAGCAGTTCTTC
TRBJ2-1 - TRBV7-6 - CASSFGQGGNEQFF TGTGCCAGCAGCTTCGGACAGGGAGGGAATGAGCAGTTCTTC
TRBJ2-7 - TRBV5-5 - CASSQGYEQYF TGTGCCAGCAGCCAAGGCTACGAGCAGTACTTC
TRBJ2-2 TRBD2 TRBV19 - CASSALASTGELFF TGTGCCAGTAGCGCACTAGCGTCCACCGGGGAGCTGTTTTTT
TRBJ2-3 - TRBV27 - CASTISGNTDTQYF TGTGCCAGCACCATTAGCGGCAACACAGATACGCAGTATTTT
TRBJ2-7 - TRBV10-3 - CAISDPTSGTFSYEQYF TGTGCCATCAGTGATCCCACATCCGGGACATTTTCCTACGAGCAGTACTTC
TRBJ1-3 TRBD1 TRBV29-1 - CSVEVPDRGLGNTIYF TGCAGCGTTGAAGTCCCAGACAGGGGGCTTGGAAACACCATATATTTT
TRBJ2-7 TRBD1 TRBV4-1 - CASSHDRGYEQYF TGCGCCAGCAGCCACGACAGGGGCTACGAGCAGTACTTC
TRBJ2-5 - TRBV7-9 - CASSFFRAIQETQYF TGTGCCAGCAGCTTCTTTAGGGCCATCCAAGAGACCCAGTACTTC
TRBJ1-2 TRBD1 TRBV5-1 - CASSTGTGGADYGYTF TGCGCCAGCAGCACCGGGACAGGGGGCGCGGACTATGGCTACACCTTC
TRBJ1-1 - TRBV25-1 - CASTKSTEAFF TGTGCCAGCACCAAGAGCACTGAAGCTTTCTTT
TRBJ2-7 TRBD2 TRBV30 - CAWSVQRGVYF TGTGCCTGGAGTGTACAACGGGGGGTGTACTTC
TRBJ2-1 - TRBV13 - CASSFGPHEQFF TGTGCCAGCAGCTTTGGGCCGCATGAGCAGTTCTTC
TRBJ1-5 - TRBV6-5 - CASSYLSNQPQHF TGTGCCAGCAGTTACCTTAGCAATCAGCCCCAGCATTTT
TRBJ2-1 - TRBV4-1 - CASSQGDNEQFF TGCGCCAGCAGCCAAGGTGACAATGAGCAGTTCTTC
TRBJ2-7 - TRBV13 medium-sized CASSGGTADYEQYF TGTGCCAGCAGCGGAGGGACAGCGGACTACGAGCAGTACTTC
TRBJ2-1 - TRBV5-4 few CASSLARNEQFF TGTGCCAGCAGCTTGGCGCGGAATGAGCAGTTCTTC
TRBJ2-5 - TRBV9 - CASSAPRGFNQETQYF TGTGCCAGCAGCGCCCCTAGGGGATTTAACCAAGAGACCCAGTACTTC
TRBJ2-5 - TRBV2 once CASSQDFQETQYF TGTGCCAGCAGTCAGGACTTCCAAGAGACCCAGTACTTC
TRBJ1-1 TRBD1 TRBV7-8 - CASSRGTDYTEAFF TGTGCCAGCAGCCGTGGGACAGACTACACTGAAGCTTTCTTT
TRBJ2-1 TRBD2 TRBV5-1 - CASSLGTLAANEQFF TGCGCCAGCAGCTTGGGCACCCTAGCGGCGAATGAGCAGTTCTTC
TRBJ2-1 TRBD2 TRBV4-3 - CASSQDSLKMGLAANEQFF TGCGCCAGCAGCCAAGATAGCCTGAAAATGGGACTAGCGGCCAATGAGCAGTTCTTC
TRBJ2-2 - TRBV4-1 - CASSQMSHELGAGELFF TGCGCCAGCAGCCAAATGTCCCACGAGCTTGGAGCCGGGGAGCTGTTTTTT
TRBJ2-7 - TRBV7-9 - CASSLVGRAAHEQYF TGTGCCAGCAGCTTAGTGGGGCGGGCCGCTCACGAGCAGTACTTC
TRBJ2-7 TRBD1 TRBV5-4 - CASSPRTGTVDEQYF TGTGCCAGCAGCCCCCGGACAGGGACAGTCGACGAGCAGTACTTC
TRBJ1-6 - TRBV6-1 few CASSEVTTSPLHF TGTGCCAGCAGTGAAGTAACAACTTCACCCCTCCACTTT
TRBJ2-1 - TRBV2 - CASRLNEQFF TGTGCCAGCAGGTTAAATGAGCAGTTCTTC
TRBJ1-5 - TRBV7-2 - CASSLTRGVNQPQHF TGTGCCAGCAGCTTAACCCGGGGGGTCAATCAGCCCCAGCATTTT
TRBJ2-1 TRBD2 TRBV2 - CASSQLAGGGEQFF TGTGCCAGCAGTCAACTAGCGGGGGGGGGTGAGCAGTTCTTC
TRBJ1-6 - TRBV5-4 - CASSLLGQGSPLHF TGTGCCAGCAGCTTGTTGGGTCAGGGGTCACCCCTCCACTTT
TRBJ2-5 TRBD1 TRBV29-1 - CSCGTGGQETQYF TGCAGCTGCGGGACAGGTGGACAAGAGACCCAGTACTTC
TRBJ1-6 - TRBV27 - CASSLEGVNSPLHF TGTGCCAGCAGTTTGGAGGGGGTTAATTCACCCCTCCACTTT
TRBJ2-1 - TRBV7-2 - CASSLGGRAPFEQFF TGTGCCAGCAGCTTAGGCGGGCGGGCGCCCTTTGAGCAGTTCTTC
TRBJ1-1 - TRBV15 - CATSSLRSRTEAFF TGTGCCACCAGCTCCCTCCGGTCCCGCACTGAAGCTTTCTTT
TRBJ1-2 TRBD1 TRBV28 - CASSLRGTGTLYGYTF TGTGCCAGCAGTTTACGCGGGACAGGGACCCTATATGGCTACACCTTC
TRBJ2-1 - TRBV7-9 - CASSPKQVYNEQFF TGTGCCAGCAGCCCCAAACAGGTCTACAATGAGCAGTTCTTC
TRBJ2-2 TRBD1 TRBV4-3 once CASSQDRPTGGSFGELFF TGCGCCAGCAGCCAAGATCGGCCGACAGGGGGCTCATTCGGGGAGCTGTTTTTT
TRBJ1-5 - TRBV7-5 few CARSDRVPLNHQPQHF TGTGCCAGAAGCGACAGGGTACCCCTGAATCATCAGCCCCAGCATTTT
TRBJ1-2 - TRBV28 - CASSLIGEDGYTF TGTGCCAGCAGTTTAATAGGGGAGGATGGCTACACCTTC
TRBJ2-5 - TRBV4-1 once CASSRLVAETQYF TGCGCCAGCAGTCGACTAGTCGCAGAGACCCAGTACTTC
TRBJ2-1 - TRBV7-3 - CASSLTPGWGNEQFF TGTGCCAGCAGCTTAACGCCAGGCTGGGGCAATGAGCAGTTCTTC
TRBJ1-2 - TRBV2 - CASSEAAMGGIDYGYTF TGTGCCAGCAGTGAAGCGGCTATGGGGGGGATCGACTATGGCTACACCTTC
TRBJ2-7 - TRBV25-1 few CASSEQGIYEQYF TGTGCCAGCAGTGAACAGGGGATCTACGAGCAGTACTTC
TRBJ2-2 - TRBV7-7 - CASSLDLTPDRELFF TGTGCTAGCAGCTTAGATCTTACTCCCGACCGGGAGCTGTTTTTT
TRBJ1-2 - TRBV18 - CASSLRGENYGYTF TGTGCCAGCTCACTACGCGGAGAGAACTATGGCTACACCTTC
TRBJ1-1 - TRBV7-9 few CASSPPGFGTNTEAFF TGTGCCAGCAGCCCCCCTGGCTTTGGGACAAACACTGAAGCTTTCTTT
TRBJ2-1 TRBD1 TRBV29-1 - CRATTGGHNEQFF TGCAGAGCCACTACAGGGGGACACAATGAGCAGTTCTTC